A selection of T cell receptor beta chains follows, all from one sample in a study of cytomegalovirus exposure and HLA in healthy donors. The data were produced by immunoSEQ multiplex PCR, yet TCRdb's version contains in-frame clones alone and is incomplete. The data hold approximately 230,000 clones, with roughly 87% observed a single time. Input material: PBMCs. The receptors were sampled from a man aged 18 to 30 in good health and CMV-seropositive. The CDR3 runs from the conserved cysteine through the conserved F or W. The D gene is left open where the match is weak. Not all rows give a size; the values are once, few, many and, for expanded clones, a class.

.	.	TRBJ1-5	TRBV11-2	TGTGCCAGCAGCTTAGTGGCGGGCAATCAGCCCCAGCATTTT	CASSLVAGNQPQHF
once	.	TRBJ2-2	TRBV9	TGTGCCAGCAGCGAAACCGGGACAACCACCACCGGGGAGCTGTTTTTT	CASSETGTTTTGELFF
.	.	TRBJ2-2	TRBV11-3	TGTGCCAGCAGCTTAAAGGGGCACACCGGGGAGCTGTTTTTT	CASSLKGHTGELFF
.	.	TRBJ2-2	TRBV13	TGTGCCAGCAGCACCGGGACTCGGAGCGGGGAGCTGTTTTTT	CASSTGTRSGELFF
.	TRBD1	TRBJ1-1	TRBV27	TGTGCCAGCAGGGACAGGGGACAAGCTTTCTTT	CASRDRGQAFF
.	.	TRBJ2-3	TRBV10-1	TGCGCCAGCAGTGATGTGGCTAGCAGTAGCACAGATACGCAGTATTTT	CASSDVASSSTDTQYF
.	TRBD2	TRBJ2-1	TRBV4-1	TGCGCCAGCAGCCAAGAGGGCGCGGGAGTCTGGAATGAGCAGTTCTTC	CASSQEGAGVWNEQFF
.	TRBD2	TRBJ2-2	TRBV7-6	TGTGCCAGCAGCAGCCGAGGGACTAGTTCTCCCGGGGAGCTGTTTTTT	CASSSRGTSSPGELFF
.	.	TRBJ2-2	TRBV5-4	TGTGCCAGCAGCTCAGAGGTTGGGAACACCGGGGAGCTGTTTTTT	CASSSEVGNTGELFF
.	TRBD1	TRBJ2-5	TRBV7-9	TGTGCCAGCAGCTCGAGGACAGGGGGAAGCAAAAATCCCCAAGAGACCCAGTACTTC	CASSSRTGGSKNPQETQYF
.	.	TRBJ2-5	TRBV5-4	TGTGCCAGCAGCTCTGGGACAAAAACCCAAGAGACCCAGTACTTC	CASSSGTKTQETQYF
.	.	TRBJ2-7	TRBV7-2	TGTGCCAGCAGCCTTCGGCGGGAGCAGTACTTC	CASSLRREQYF
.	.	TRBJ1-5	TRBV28	TGTGCCAGCAGTTTCTCTCCGGGGCGGCCCCAGCATTTT	CASSFSPGRPQHF
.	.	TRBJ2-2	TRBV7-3	TGTGCCAGCAGCTGGAGGGCGGGCACCGGGGAGCTGTTTTTT	CASSWRAGTGELFF
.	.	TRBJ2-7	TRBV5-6	TGTGCCAGCAGCTTGGCCATGAGCTACGAGCAGTACTTC	CASSLAMSYEQYF
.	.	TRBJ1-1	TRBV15	TGTGCCACCAGCAGAGATCTCCGGTTCGGTGAGGAAGCTTTCTTT	CATSRDLRFGEEAFF
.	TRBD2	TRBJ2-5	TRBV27	TGTGCCAGCAGCCTCGGCCTAGCGGGAGTTGATGAGACCCAGTACTTC	CASSLGLAGVDETQYF
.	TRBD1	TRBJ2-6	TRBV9	TGTGCCAGCAGCGGAACCGGGACAGGGTTCGCGCGGGCCAACGTCCTGACTTTC	CASSGTGTGFARANVLTF
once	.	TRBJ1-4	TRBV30	TGTGCCTGGACGGGGGAGTATAATGAAAAACTGTTTTTT	CAWTGEYNEKLFF
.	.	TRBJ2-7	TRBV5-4	TGTGCCAGCAGCTTGGAGCCTTTACGCGAGCAGTACTTC	CASSLEPLREQYF
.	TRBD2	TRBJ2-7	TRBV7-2	TGTGCCAGCAGCTTGACGGGAGGGCTAAGCGGGAGGAATTACGAGCAGTACTTC	CASSLTGGLSGRNYEQYF